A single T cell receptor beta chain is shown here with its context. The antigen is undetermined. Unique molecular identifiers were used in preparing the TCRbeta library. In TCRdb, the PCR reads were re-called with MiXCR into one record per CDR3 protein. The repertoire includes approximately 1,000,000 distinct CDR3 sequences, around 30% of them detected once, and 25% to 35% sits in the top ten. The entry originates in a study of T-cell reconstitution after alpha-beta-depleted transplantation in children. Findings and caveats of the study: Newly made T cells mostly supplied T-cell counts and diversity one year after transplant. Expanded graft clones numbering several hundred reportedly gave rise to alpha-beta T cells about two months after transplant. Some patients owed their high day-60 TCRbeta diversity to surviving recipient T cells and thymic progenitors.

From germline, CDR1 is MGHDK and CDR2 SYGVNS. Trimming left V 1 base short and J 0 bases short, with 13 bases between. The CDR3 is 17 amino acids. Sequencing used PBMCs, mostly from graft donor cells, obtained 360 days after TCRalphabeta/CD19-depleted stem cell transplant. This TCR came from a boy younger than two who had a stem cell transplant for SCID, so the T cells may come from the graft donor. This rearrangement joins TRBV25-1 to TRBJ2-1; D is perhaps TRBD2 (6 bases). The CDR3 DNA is TGTGCCAGCAGTGAATCCCAACTAGCCAACTCCTACAATGAGCAGTTCTTC. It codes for CASSESQLANSYNEQFF.